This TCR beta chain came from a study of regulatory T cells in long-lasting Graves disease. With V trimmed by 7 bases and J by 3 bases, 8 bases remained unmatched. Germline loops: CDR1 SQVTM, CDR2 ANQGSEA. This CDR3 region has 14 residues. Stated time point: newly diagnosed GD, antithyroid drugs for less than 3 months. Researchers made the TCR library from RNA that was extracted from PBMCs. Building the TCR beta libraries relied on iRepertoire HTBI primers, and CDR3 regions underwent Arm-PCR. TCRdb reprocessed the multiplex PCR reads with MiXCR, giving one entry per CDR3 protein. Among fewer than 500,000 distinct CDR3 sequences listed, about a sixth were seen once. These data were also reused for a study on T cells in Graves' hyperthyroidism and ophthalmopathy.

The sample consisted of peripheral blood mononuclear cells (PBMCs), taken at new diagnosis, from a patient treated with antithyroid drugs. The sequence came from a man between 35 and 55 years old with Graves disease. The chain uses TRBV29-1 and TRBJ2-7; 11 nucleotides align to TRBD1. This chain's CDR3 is CSAHSGTGGYEQYF. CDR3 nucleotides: TGCAGCGCCCATTCCGGGACAGGGGGCTACGAGCAGTACTTC.